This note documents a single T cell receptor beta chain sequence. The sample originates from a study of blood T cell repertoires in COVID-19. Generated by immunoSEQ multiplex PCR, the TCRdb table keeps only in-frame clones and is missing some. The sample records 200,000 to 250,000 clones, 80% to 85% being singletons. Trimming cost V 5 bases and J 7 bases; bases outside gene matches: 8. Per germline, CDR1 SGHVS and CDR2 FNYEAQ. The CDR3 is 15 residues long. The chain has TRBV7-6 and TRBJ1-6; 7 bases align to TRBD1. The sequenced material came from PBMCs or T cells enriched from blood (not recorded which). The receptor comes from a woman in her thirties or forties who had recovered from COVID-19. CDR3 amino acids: CASSPIQGRNSPLHF. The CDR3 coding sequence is TGTGCCAGCAGCCCGATACAGGGGCGGAATTCACCCCTCCACTTT. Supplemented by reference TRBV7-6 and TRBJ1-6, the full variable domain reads GAGVSQSPRYKVTKRGQDVALRCDPISGHVSLYWYRQALGQGPEFLTYFNYEAQQDKSGLPNDRFSAERPEGSISTLTIQRTEQRDSAMYRCASSPIQGRNSPLHFGNGTRLTVT.